These T cell receptor beta chains were read from a single sample in a study of shared clonotypes between healthy human individuals. Generated by immunoSEQ multiplex PCR, the TCRdb table keeps only in-frame clones and is missing some. Of about 1 million clones in the sample, more than 65% were seen once. Sequenced material: memory CD4+ T cells sorted from blood. The source is a man between 18 and 35 years old in good health. The CDR3 runs from the conserved cysteine through the conserved F or W.

>TRBV19
CASSIQSSYEQYF
>TRBV11-2
CASSFVEGAGEAFF
>TRBV10-3
CATHGGSGTEAFF
>TRBV7-2
CASSLRRAGGEQFF
>TRBV9
CASSVAPSGATDTQYF
>TRBV4-1
CASSQDRGAGELFF
>TRBV30
CAWNPRTGYRETQYF
>TRBV7-2
CASSPRQGGAYEQYF
>TRBV5-1
CASNAGAGLEETQYF
>TRBV7-2
CASSLWSTGELFF
>TRBV7-2
CASSHIMTVRETQYF
>TRBV19
CASRPRGLTGDSYNEQFF
>TRBV6-1
CASSEAAGSSYEQYF